This passage covers 16 T cell receptor beta chains from one sample sequenced in a study of beta chain features in type 1 diabetes. Points from the study as a whole: Among patients with Type 1 diabetes, TCRB CDR3s were moderately but significantly shorter in every one of the four CD4+ subsets.

Every isolated RNA sample was fully reverse transcribed, so sequencing captured expressed TCRB transcripts. Profiling relied on immunoSEQ multiplex PCR, and the TCRdb table lists in-frame clones only, not all of them. This table holds some 120,000 clones, roughly 17% found once. No antigen has been identified for these receptors. Sample: central memory CD4+ T cells from blood. These receptors came from a man in his late teens or twenties with type 1 diabetes.

The chain combines TRBV11-2 with TRBJ2-3; TRBD2 matches at 14 bases. The trim removed 5 bases at V and 2 bases at J, leaving 3 bases unmatched. CDR3 length: 16 amino acids. Germline CDR1 reads SGHAT; CDR2 reads FQNNGV. The CDR3 sequence: CASSPGLAGDTDTQYF. CDR3 nucleotide sequence: TGTGCCAGCAGCCCGGGACTAGCGGGAGACACAGATACGCAGTATTTT. Drawing the rest from reference TRBV11-2 and TRBJ2-3, the complete variable domain is EAGVAQSPRYKIIEKRQSVAFWCNPISGHATLYWYQQILGQGPKLLIQFQNNGVVDDSQLPKDRFSAERLKGVDSTLKIQPAKLEDSAVYLCASSPGLAGDTDTQYFGPGTRLTVL.

V and J are TRBV18 and TRBJ2-7; 10 bases agree with TRBD1. The CDR3 length is 14 residues. With 6 bases clipped from V and 5 bases from J, the junction kept 7 bases outside the gene matches. Germline V lookup: CDR1 KGHSH, CDR2 LQKENI. The DNA for the CDR3 is TGTGCCAGCTCGCCGACAGGGGGCGAAAACGAGCAGTACTTC. This encodes CASSPTGGENEQYF.

The V and J genes are TRBV4-2 and TRBJ1-2, with D unclear. Germline CDR1 and CDR2: LGHNA and YNFKEQ. The CDR3 runs to 14 residues. With 1 base removed from V and 8 bases from J, the gap between germline ends came to 14 bases. The CDR3 reads CASSQASVGRGYTF. Here the CDR3 DNA reads TGTGCCAGCAGCCAAGCTAGCGTTGGGCGCGGCTACACCTTC.

This clone was counted only a few times. This sequence joins TRBV6-5 and TRBJ2-7; 7 bases align to TRBD1. Germline trimming cut 6 bases from V and 2 bases from J; bases unmatched to any gene: 10. This CDR3 comprises 15 residues. The V gene's germline CDR1 is MNHEY and CDR2 SVGAGI. The CDR3 DNA reads as TGTGCCAGCAGACTACTCCGGGACAGAGCCTACGAGCAGTACTTC. This translates into CASRLLRDRAYEQYF.

The chain carries TRBV18 and TRBJ2-7; 7 nucleotides line up with TRBD2. Germline loops: CDR1 KGHSH, CDR2 LQKENI. V shed 0 bases and J 6 bases; nucleotides not matched to a gene: 8. The CDR3 is made up of 15 amino acids. The CDR3 coding sequence is TGTGCCAGCTCACCACCTCTAGCGGCCCGGGGCGAGCAGTACTTC. It specifies CASSPPLAARGEQYF.

The genes are TRBV5-1 and TRBJ2-3, with D possibly TRBD1 on 5 matching bases. The V end was cut by 0 bases, the J end by 5 bases, with 10 bases between. CDR3 length: 14 amino acids. The germline CDR1 and CDR2 sequences are SGHRS and YFSETQ. CDR3 nucleotides: TGCGCCAGCAGCTTGGTTCAGGGTGGAGATACGCAGTATTTT. This translates into CASSLVQGGDTQYF.

This clone was found a few times. The rearrangement joins TRBV18 to TRBJ2-5, with no clear D. The CDR3 consists of 10 residues. Germline V gene sequence: CDR1 KGHSH, CDR2 LQKENI. V was pared by 5 bases and J by 4 bases, with 2 bases between. CDR3: CASSGETQYF. The CDR3 DNA sequence: TGTGCCAGCTCAGGAGAGACCCAGTACTTC.

The chain links TRBV25-1 to TRBJ2-3; 9 positions agree with TRBD2. The CDR3 contains 13 residues. V shed 6 bases, J shed 4 bases, and the junction held 2 bases outside the gene matches. CDR1 is MGHDK and CDR2 is SYGVNS in the germline V gene. The CDR3: CASRIAGADTQYF. DNA of the CDR3: TGTGCCAGCAGGATAGCGGGAGCAGATACGCAGTATTTT.

This sequence joins TRBV10-3 and TRBJ2-1; TRBD2 matches 10 bases. The CDR3 is 15 amino acids. From germline, CDR1 is ENHRY and CDR2 SYGVKD. The V segment lost 7 bases and the J segment 6 bases; nucleotides outside the gene matches: 9. CDR3 residues: CAITEELAGFNEQFF. As DNA, the CDR3 is TGTGCCATCACCGAAGAACTAGCGGGATTCAATGAGCAGTTCTTC.

V and J are TRBV5-5 and TRBJ2-7; 8 positions match TRBD1. Germline assignment: CDR1 SGHKS and CDR2 YYEKEE (reference sequence). CDR3 size: 14 residues. J lost 2 bases, V lost 3 bases, and 4 bases had no gene match. Written as DNA, the CDR3 is TGTGCCAGCAGCTCCACAGGGGGACCCTACGAGCAGTACTTC. Translating gives CASSSTGGPYEQYF.

The J gene is TRBJ1-2, the V gene TRBV9; unclear D gene. Germline V gives CDR1 SGDLS, CDR2 YYNGEE. The CDR3 has 14 amino acids. The ends were cut back, 2 bases at V and 4 bases at J, with 12 bases in the middle. The CDR3 DNA reads TGTGCCAGCAGCGTTGACCCGGAGGGCTATGGCTACACCTTC. It yields the protein CASSVDPEGYGYTF. Full variable domain (remainder filled in from reference TRBV9 and TRBJ1-2): DSGVTQTPKHLITATGQRVTLRCSPRSGDLSVYWYQQSLDQGLQFLIQYYNGEERAKGNILERFSAQQFPDLHSELNLSSLELGDSALYFCASSVDPEGYGYTFGSGTRLTVV.

The sample holds a few counts of this clone. The chain couples TRBV4-3 to TRBJ2-3, with D possibly TRBD2 on 6 matching bases. The CDR3 spans 15 residues. Trimming stripped 1 base from V and 1 base from J, with 9 bases between. From germline, CDR1 is LGHNA and CDR2 YSLEER. The chain's CDR3 is CASSQGGTGTDTQYF. In DNA form, the CDR3 reads TGCGCCAGCAGCCAAGGGGGGACTGGCACAGATACGCAGTATTTT.

This chain links TRBV30 with TRBJ2-6; 14 bases map to TRBD2. The V segment lost 8 bases and the J segment 0 bases; nucleotides outside the gene matches: 15. The CDR3 is made up of 20 amino acids. CDR1 and CDR2 from the germline V gene are GTSNPN and SVGIG (reference sequence). The CDR3 DNA reads TGTGCCAGGGGACTAGCGGGAGCCGCGCCCCCCTACTCTGGGGCCAACGTCCTGACTTTC. Amino acid sequence: CARGLAGAAPPYSGANVLTF.

The sample holds a few counts of this clone. CDR3 loop: CSAGTGNSYEQYF. CDR3 in DNA: TGCAGCGCAGGGACAGGGAATTCCTACGAGCAGTACTTC. The chain is built from TRBV29-1 and TRBJ2-7; TRBD1 agrees at 9 bases. CDR3 length equals 13 residues. V lost 7 bases, J lost 1 base, and 5 bases stayed unmatched. Germline V gene lookup returns CDR1 SQVTM and CDR2 ANQGSEA.

This clone was found a few times. The chain is built from TRBV28 and TRBJ2-4; D possibly corresponds to TRBD1 (5 bases). Germline CDR1 MDHEN, CDR2 SYDVKM. This CDR3 is built from 13 residues. Trimming left V 2 bases short and J 6 bases short, with 8 bases between. The CDR3 DNA follows: TGTGCCAGCAGTTTAGGGGCCTTAAACATTCAGTACTTC. This gives the protein CASSLGALNIQYF.

Comments on this clone: The sample contains more than one DNA sequence encoding this CDR3. CDR3 sequence reads: CAWSVGGSSYEQYF. The CDR3 bases are TGTGCCTGGAGTGTCGGGGGGAGCTCCTACGAGCAGTACTTC. V and J are TRBV30 and TRBJ2-7; the match to TRBD2 covers 7 bases. The CDR3 is 14 residues long. Germline CDR1 and CDR2: GTSNPN and SVGIG (reference sequence). The junction had 2 bases not matched to a gene; V was cut back by 0 bases and J by 0 bases. Supplemented by reference TRBV30 and TRBJ2-7, the full variable domain reads SQTIHQWPATLVQPVGSPLSLECTVEGTSNPNLYWYRQAAGRGLQLLFYSVGIGQISSEVPQNLSASRPQDRQFILSSKKLLLSDSGFYLCAWSVGGSSYEQYFGPGTRLTVT.